These 16 T cell receptor beta chains share one sample of origin, sequenced in a study of control samples from healthy donors and cancer patients. Assay used: immunoSEQ multiplex PCR; TCRdb lists only in-frame clones, some missing. The sample includes some 120,000 clones, less than 95% of them seen just once. The sequenced sample was blood. The source of these receptors is a man aged 25 to 40 in good health.

This chain uses TRBV4-3 with TRBJ2-3; D not resolved. V lost 0 bases to trimming and J lost 7 bases, with 5 bases between them. The germline CDR1 and CDR2 sequences are LGHNA and YSLEER. This CDR3 is built from 12 residues. CDR3 in amino acids: CASSQDLYTQYF. The CDR3, as DNA: TGCGCCAGCAGCCAAGATCTATATACGCAGTATTTT.

The rearrangement links TRBV5-1 to TRBJ1-1; 7 bases agree with TRBD1. With 1 base clipped from V and 1 base from J, the junction kept 7 bases outside the gene matches. Germline CDR1 and CDR2: SGHRS and YFSETQ. There are 16 residues in the CDR3. This CDR3 reads CASSLWAGGQNTEAFF. In DNA form, the CDR3 reads TGCGCCAGCAGCTTGTGGGCAGGGGGACAGAACACTGAAGCTTTCTTT.

The chain combines TRBV5-1 with TRBJ1-6; D possibly corresponds to TRBD1 (6 bases). V gave up 7 bases and J gave up 5 bases, with 16 bases separating them. CDR1 and CDR2 from the germline V gene are SGHRS and YFSETQ. The CDR3 is made up of 15 amino acids. The CDR3 protein is CASREGDRNNSPLHF. For the CDR3, the DNA is TGCGCCAGCCGCGAGGGGGATCGGAATAATTCACCCCTCCACTTT.

The chain has TRBV2 and TRBJ1-2; D possibly corresponds to TRBD1 (5 bases). Trimming left V 4 bases short and J 0 bases short, with 12 bases between. Germline V gene data show CDR1 as SNHLY and CDR2 as FYNNEI. The CDR3 totals 15 residues. The CDR3 DNA sequence: TGTGCCAGCAGTGTAGGTACAGGAGCTAACTATGGCTACACCTTC. The encoded protein is CASSVGTGANYGYTF.

This clone came up once. V gene TRBV11-2 combines with J gene TRBJ2-2; TRBD1 matches at 8 bases. Trimming cost V 5 bases and J 7 bases; bases outside gene matches: 9. CDR1 is SGHAT, CDR2 FQNNGV, per germline. The CDR3 loop spans 15 amino acids. The CDR3 spells CASSRRTGISGELFF. The CDR3 DNA reads TGTGCCAGCAGCAGAAGGACAGGGATTAGCGGGGAGCTGTTTTTT. The full variable domain, completed using reference TRBV11-2 and TRBJ2-2, is EAGVAQSPRYKIIEKRQSVAFWCNPISGHATLYWYQQILGQGPKLLIQFQNNGVVDDSQLPKDRFSAERLKGVDSTLKIQPAKLEDSAVYLCASSRRTGISGELFFGEGSRLTVL.

This chain uses TRBV24-1 with TRBJ2-3, with 7 nucleotides matching TRBD1. Germline trimming cut 1 base from V and 6 bases from J; bases unmatched to any gene: 6. Looked up from germline, CDR1 is KGHDR and CDR2 is SFDVKD. There are 15 residues in the CDR3. The CDR3 here is CATSDFDRVTDTQYF. CDR3 coding DNA: TGTGCCACCAGTGATTTCGACAGGGTAACGGATACGCAGTATTTT.

The chain couples TRBV5-4 to TRBJ2-7; D call uncertain. This CDR3 contains 14 residues. Trimming left V 2 bases short and J 1 base short, with 10 bases between. The germline CDR1 and CDR2 sequences are SGHNT and YYREEE (reference sequence). CDR3 sequence: CASSFSSNSYEQYF. DNA for the CDR3: TGTGCCAGCAGCTTCTCAAGTAATTCCTACGAGCAGTACTTC.

This rearrangement joins TRBV5-4 to TRBJ2-1; the D is unclear. There are 13 residues in the CDR3. V was cut by 4 bases and J by 0 bases, with 5 bases left in between. Germline CDR1 SGHNT, CDR2 YYREEE (reference sequence). The CDR3 DNA sequence: TGTGCCAGCAGCCTGAGCTCCTACAATGAGCAGTTCTTC. Translated, it gives CASSLSSYNEQFF.

This sequence joins TRBV6-1 and TRBJ1-1, with 8 bases lining up with TRBD1. The CDR3 is 14 residues long. The V gene's germline CDR1 is MNHNS and CDR2 SASEGT. With V trimmed by 3 bases and J by 11 bases, 11 bases remained unmatched. CDR3 region: CASSDNGTGRKAFF. CDR3 DNA sequence: TGTGCCAGCAGTGACAACGGGACAGGCCGGAAGGCTTTCTTT.

The chain combines TRBV5-1 with TRBJ1-1, with 9 bases aligning to TRBD1. Germline values: CDR1 SGHRS, CDR2 YFSETQ. This CDR3 contains 18 residues. With 4 bases clipped from V and 4 bases from J, the junction kept 17 bases outside the gene matches. The CDR3 loop reads CASSTLLHRDRDFTEAFF. CDR3 sequence (DNA): TGCGCCAGCAGCACCCTGCTCCACCGGGACAGGGATTTCACTGAAGCTTTCTTT.

The rearrangement links TRBV5-5 to TRBJ1-1, with D possibly TRBD1 on 5 matching bases. The CDR3 length is 12 residues. The germline V gene has CDR1 SGHKS and CDR2 YYEKEE (reference sequence). V lost 4 bases and J 7 bases, leaving 11 bases between the germline ends. The DNA of the CDR3 is TGTGCCAGCAGCCGCAGGGAAAGTGAAGCTTTCTTT. This encodes CASSRRESEAFF.

The rearrangement links TRBV24-1 to TRBJ2-5; no firm D call. The CDR3 runs to 14 residues. The germline V gene encodes CDR1 KGHDR and CDR2 SFDVKD. V was pared by 4 bases and J by 1 base, with 9 bases between. In nucleotides, the CDR3 is TGTGCCACCAGTGACTCGCTAGTCCAAGAGACCCAGTACTTC. Translated, it gives CATSDSLVQETQYF.

The sample holds a few counts of this clone. The chain has TRBV4-1 and TRBJ2-7, with a weak D call TRBD1 (5 bases). Germline CDR1 MGHRA, CDR2 YSYEKL. The CDR3 runs 13 residues. Trimming left V 0 bases short and J 4 bases short, with 7 bases between. CDR3 in amino acids: CASSQDDRYEQYF. The CDR3 coding sequence is TGCGCCAGCAGCCAAGACGACAGATACGAGCAGTACTTC.

This clone has only one observation. V gene TRBV4-2 combines with J gene TRBJ1-1; 9 bases fit TRBD1. V shed 3 bases and J 7 bases; nucleotides not matched to a gene: 6. The germline gives CDR1 LGHNA, CDR2 YNFKEQ. There are 14 residues in the CDR3. The CDR3 sequence: CASSQETGGGEAFF. The CDR3 DNA follows: TGTGCCAGCAGCCAGGAAACAGGGGGCGGTGAAGCTTTCTTT.

This chain joins TRBV11-3 and TRBJ2-1; possibly TRBD1 for D (6 bases). Trimming cost V 3 bases and J 4 bases, with 7 bases left between them. This CDR3 comprises 13 residues. CDR1 is SGHNT, CDR2 YENEEA, per germline. The CDR3 DNA follows: TGTGCCAGCAGCTTGGACAGTTACAATGAGCAGTTCTTC. Protein product: CASSLDSYNEQFF.

V usage is TRBV27 and J usage is TRBJ2-1; 10 nucleotides match TRBD2. The V and J ends lost 3 bases and 4 bases, in that order; junction bases with no gene match: 3. Germline loops: CDR1 MNHEY, CDR2 SMNVEV (reference sequence). The CDR3 consists of 15 residues. This CDR3 reads CASSFRAGGYNEQFF. The CDR3 region has the DNA TGTGCCAGCAGTTTCAGAGCGGGGGGGTACAATGAGCAGTTCTTC.